This T cell receptor (beta chain) originates from a study of blood T cell repertoires in COVID-19. This clone has a handful of counts. V lost 1 base and J lost 8, with 14 bases in between. The length of the CDR3 is 15 residues. The germline V gene encodes CDR1 LGHNA and CDR2 YSLEER. Repertoires were generated with immunoSEQ multiplex PCR, while TCRdb's copy carries only in-frame clones and drops some. This sample has about 480,000 clones; approximately 87% occur once, and the top ten carry 1.5% to 2%. The study drew participants aged roughly 18 to 95 years from 20 to 30 US areas. Grouping used clinical history reported by participants in a survey and questionnaire. Donors of Cohort 3 who recovered were those that had two negative PCRs, clearance, or symptom resolution.

The chain couples TRBV4-3 to TRBJ1-4; D is possibly TRBD1 (5 bases). Material for sequencing was PBMCs or T cells enriched from blood (not recorded which). The clonotype was recovered from a woman between 40 and 50 years old who had recovered from COVID-19. The DNA for the CDR3 is TGCGCCAGCAGCCAAGCATTCCGGGGGGTCGAAAAACTGTTTTTT. It translates to CASSQAFRGVEKLFF.